This T cell receptor (beta chain) was recovered during a study of cytomegalovirus exposure and HLA in healthy donors. Germline-derived CDR1 and CDR2 are LGHNA and YSLEER. The V gene end was trimmed by 0 bases and the J gene end by 0 bases; junction bases not matched to a gene: 8. This CDR3 has 19 amino acids. Amplification used 60 Vbeta primers and 13 Jbeta primers. Clones were sequenced by immunoSEQ multiplex PCR, and TCRdb holds only the in-frame ones, with some missing. The profile shows 90,000 to 140,000 clones, around 86% of them singletons. The sequencing input was PBMCs. The chain joins TRBV4-3 to TRBJ2-7; TRBD2 agrees at 13 bases. The clonotype was recovered from a man aged 30-40 years in good health and CMV-seropositive. This chain's CDR3 is CASSQDWTSGGYSSYEQYF. CDR3 nucleotide sequence: TGCGCCAGCAGCCAAGATTGGACTAGCGGGGGTTACAGCTCCTACGAGCAGTACTTC.